This T cell receptor (beta chain) was recovered during a study of OX40 agonist ivuxolimab in advanced cancers. Here immunoSEQ multiplex PCR was the method, and the copy in TCRdb shows in-frame clones only, minus some. The sample contains about 9,500 clones, roughly 67% of which appear only once. Study results and caveats: Also showing low normalized T-cell clonal expansion were some of the nonresponders. CD4+ and CD8+ T cells in blood underwent clonal expansion by week 6 at 0.1 to 3.0 mg/kg.

Patients were excluded for autoimmune disease history or systemic immunosuppression. The CDR3 is made up of 13 amino acids. The V gene's germline CDR1 is SNHLY and CDR2 FYNNEI. V lost 6 bases and J 2 bases, leaving 9 bases between the germline ends. On this clone: The antigen remains undetermined. Distinct nucleotide sequences in the sample also encode this CDR3.

This TCR came from an adult with an advanced solid tumor such as melanoma, head and neck, liver or kidney cancer. The source material was CD4+ or CD8+ T cells sorted from blood, sampled in a trial of the OX40 agonist ivuxolimab. The rearrangement joins TRBV2 to TRBJ2-3, with a tentative D call TRBD1 (6 bases). The CDR3 coding sequence is TGTGCCAGCAGGGGGGACAACACAGATACGCAGTATTTT. It is translated as CASRGDNTDTQYF.